The 32 T cell receptor beta chains below were found in one sample sequenced in a study of T-cell reconstitution after alpha-beta-depleted transplantation in children. Preparation of the TCRbeta library involved a method that used unique molecular identifiers. TCRdb re-derived calls from the PCR reads in MiXCR, one entry per CDR3 protein. The sample consists of about 580,000 distinct CDR3 sequences, around 23% of them appearing once. The starting material was PBMCs, mostly from graft donor cells, obtained 360 days after TCRalphabeta/CD19-depleted stem cell transplant. The receptor set was obtained from a boy younger than two who had a stem cell transplant for acute myeloid leukemia, so the T cells may come from the graft donor.

This chain links TRBV20-1 with TRBJ2-7, with D perhaps assigned TRBD1 or TRBD2 (5 bases each). V was clipped by 4 bases and J by 3 bases, with 22 bases between them. The germline gives CDR1 DFQATT, CDR2 SNEGSKA (reference sequence). This CDR3 region has 16 residues. For the CDR3, the DNA is TGCAGTGCTAACCCCCGCGACGGGGCAGGGAACTACGAGCAGTACTTC. It is translated as CSANPRDGAGNYEQYF.

This clonotype was detected many times. V is TRBV29-1 and J is TRBJ2-5; tentatively, D is TRBD2 (5 bases). Trimming removed 6 bases from V and 3 bases from J, with 11 bases in between. The CDR3 is 12 amino acids. The germline gives CDR1 SQVTM, CDR2 ANQGSEA. The CDR3, as DNA: TGCAGCGTGGGAGTAACTAAAGAGACCCAGTACTTC. Translating it yields CSVGVTKETQYF.

This clonotype came up many times. The rearrangement joins TRBV7-9 to TRBJ2-5; D gene uncertain. CDR3 length equals 13 residues. Germline V gene lookup returns CDR1 SEHNR and CDR2 FQNEAQ (reference sequence). The V end was cut by 5 bases, the J end by 5 bases, with 12 bases between. The CDR3, as DNA: TGTGCCAGCAGCCCAGACCCCATGGAGACCCAGTACTTC. This gives the protein CASSPDPMETQYF.

The DNA of the CDR3 is TGTGCCAGCAGTCCCTCGCGGCGGAGTGGGGAAAAACTGTTTTTT. Translated, it gives CASSPSRRSGEKLFF. V usage is TRBV6-5 and J usage is TRBJ1-4; D remains ambiguous. Trimming stripped 5 bases from V and 8 bases from J, with 18 bases between. CDR3 length: 15 amino acids. CDR1 and CDR2 (germline): MNHEY, SVGAGI.

The chain carries TRBV11-2 and TRBJ2-1, with a tentative D call TRBD1 (6 bases). The CDR3 consists of 16 residues. Germline V gene data show CDR1 as SGHAT and CDR2 as FQNNGV. V dropped 7 bases and J dropped 4 bases, with 20 bases sitting between them. The CDR3 DNA follows: TGTGCCAGCACCCTGACAGGTTCCCCAGGATACAATGAGCAGTTCTTC. It translates to CASTLTGSPGYNEQFF. Full variable domain (rest looked up from reference TRBV11-2 and TRBJ2-1): EAGVAQSPRYKIIEKRQSVAFWCNPISGHATLYWYQQILGQGPKLLIQFQNNGVVDDSQLPKDRFSAERLKGVDSTLKIQPAKLEDSAVYLCASTLTGSPGYNEQFFGPGTRLTVL.

The rearrangement links TRBV7-2 to TRBJ2-3, with D unresolved. Germline assignment: CDR1 SGHTA and CDR2 FQGNSA. The germline V and J ends were trimmed by 5 bases and 4 bases, with 7 bases remaining between them. The CDR3 is 12 residues long. The CDR3: CASSRDSDTQYF. The DNA for the CDR3 is TGTGCCAGCAGCCGAGACTCAGATACGCAGTATTTT. The full variable domain, its missing parts supplied by reference TRBV7-2 and TRBJ2-3, is GAGVSQSPSNKVTEKGKDVELRCDPISGHTALYWYRQSLGQGLEFLIYFQGNSAPDKSGLPSDRFSAERTGGSVSTLTIQRTQQEDSAVYLCASSRDSDTQYFGPGTRLTVL.

In this sample, this clonotype turned up many times. The chain is built from TRBV12-3 or TRBV12-4 and TRBJ2-1, with D hard to call. Trimming took off 3 bases at V and 2 bases at J, with 11 bases between the two ends. The CDR3 runs to 15 residues. For the CDR3, the DNA is TGTGCCAGCAGTTTCGTGGCGCGGCCCTACAATGAGCAGTTCTTC. Translating gives CASSFVARPYNEQFF.

Ten or more counts support this clonotype. The chain links TRBV5-1 to TRBJ2-5; 13 bases are a match to TRBD2. J gave up 3 bases and V 3 bases, and 2 bases lay outside the gene matches. Germline-derived CDR1 and CDR2 are SGHRS and YFSETQ. The CDR3 is 15 residues long. The chain's CDR3 is CASSSGTSGEETQYF. CDR3 DNA sequence: TGCGCCAGCAGCTCCGGGACTAGCGGGGAAGAGACCCAGTACTTC.

V gene TRBV5-6 combines with J gene TRBJ2-1; 7 positions match TRBD2. The germline CDR1 and CDR2 sequences are SGHDT and YYEEEE. Trimming at V came to 1 base and at J to 1 base, leaving 5 bases not matched to a gene. There are 16 residues in the CDR3. The CDR3 region has the DNA TGTGCCAGCAGCTTGCGGTGGGGGGGATCCTACAATGAGCAGTTCTTC. Amino acids: CASSLRWGGSYNEQFF.

There are many counts of this clonotype. The V call is TRBV5-5, the J call TRBJ2-5; D is unresolved. The length of the CDR3 is 16 residues. CDR1 and CDR2 from the germline V gene are SGHKS and YYEKEE (reference sequence). V lost 0 bases, J lost 1 base, and 13 bases lay in between. In nucleotides, the CDR3 is TGTGCCAGCAGCTTGGCCCTTAAACCCCTCCAAGAGACCCAGTACTTC. This codes for CASSLALKPLQETQYF.

This clonotype has ten or more counts. The chain carries TRBV12-3 or TRBV12-4 and TRBJ1-5; D is ambiguous. CDR3 size: 16 residues. Trimming stripped 5 bases from V and 1 base from J, with 15 bases between. The CDR3 loop reads CASSPRQLPSNQPQHF. CDR3 in DNA: TGTGCCAGCAGTCCGCGACAACTACCAAGCAATCAGCCCCAGCATTTT.

This clonotype was detected many times. V and J are TRBV12-3 or TRBV12-4 and TRBJ2-7; 7 bases fit TRBD1. The CDR3 has 15 residues. V was pared by 6 bases and J by 1 base, with 9 bases of the junction left unmatched. CDR3 coding DNA: TGTGCCAGCAGACCTACAGGGGTCGGATCCTACGAGCAGTACTTC. Encoded protein: CASRPTGVGSYEQYF.

This clonotype was recorded many times. The V and J genes are TRBV12-3 or TRBV12-4 and TRBJ1-3, with TRBD1 as a possible D gene (6 bases). V shed 5 bases and J shed 2 bases, with 10 bases lying between them. CDR3 length equals 14 residues. The CDR3 spells CASSLRGAGNTIYF. CDR3 sequence (DNA): TGTGCCAGCAGTCTCAGGGGAGCTGGAAACACCATATATTTT.

This clonotype was detected many times. The chain has TRBV12-3 or TRBV12-4 and TRBJ1-5, with D unclear. The CDR3 is made up of 16 amino acids. V was shortened by 8 bases and J by 3 bases, with 20 bases between the two germline ends. This chain's CDR3 is CASQDGMDPFNQPQHF. As DNA, the CDR3 is TGTGCCAGCCAAGATGGGATGGACCCCTTCAATCAGCCCCAGCATTTT.

The J gene is TRBJ2-1, the V gene TRBV4-3; D tentatively reads TRBD1 or TRBD2 (5 bases each). Germline V gene data show CDR1 as LGHNA and CDR2 as YSLEER. V was shortened by 1 base and J by 0 bases, with 13 bases between the two germline ends. This CDR3 contains 17 residues. The CDR3 DNA sequence: TGCGCCAGCAGCCAAGGGGACGGGGCGGCCTCCTACAATGAGCAGTTCTTC. It translates to CASSQGDGAASYNEQFF.

This clonotype was found a few times. Germline is not matched at one junction end, which may reflect a read error. The gene calls are TRBV18 and TRBJ1-6; tentative D call: TRBD1 (6 bases). This CDR3 comprises 17 residues. Germline assignment: CDR1 KGHSH and CDR2 LQKENI. For the CDR3, the DNA is TGTGCCAGCTCCCCTCTGGACAGTGCGACCTATGATTCACCCCTCCACTTT. This gives the protein CASSPLDSATYDSPLHF.

This clonotype showed up just once. A much bigger clone sits one base away, suggesting this may be a read error. This chain joins TRBV9 and TRBJ2-7, with TRBD2 identical over 8 bases. The CDR3 totals 18 residues. After removal of 6 bases from V and 0 bases from J, the junction contained 17 bases not matched to a gene. Germline CDR1 and CDR2: SGDLS and YYNGEE. The CDR3: CASNSFPRLARSSYEQYV. The CDR3 DNA reads TGTGCCAGCAACTCATTTCCCAGACTAGCGAGGAGCTCCTACGAGCAGTACGTC.

The chain combines TRBV6-4 with TRBJ2-1; 9 nucleotides match TRBD2. The CDR3 loop spans 15 amino acids. Trimming removed 5 bases from V and 8 bases from J; junction bases left unmatched: 10. Germline CDR1 and CDR2: MRHNA and SNTAGT. As DNA, the CDR3 is TGTGCCAGCAGTCCCTATAGCGGGGGCTGGGATGAGCAGTTCTTC. Amino acids: CASSPYSGGWDEQFF.

V is TRBV12-3 or TRBV12-4 and J is TRBJ2-5, with 11 bases matching TRBD2. J gave up 1 base and V 7 bases, and 8 bases lay outside the gene matches. This CDR3 contains 16 residues. The CDR3 loop is CASNVLGTSGQETQYF. CDR3 sequence (DNA): TGTGCCAGCAACGTGTTAGGGACTAGCGGCCAAGAGACCCAGTACTTC.

Many counts were recorded for this clonotype. The chain carries TRBV7-2 and TRBJ1-1; weak D call: TRBD1 (6 bases). The CDR3 has 15 residues. Trimming stripped 2 bases from V and 7 bases from J, with 17 bases between. Germline lookup yields CDR1 SGHTA and CDR2 FQGNSA. The CDR3 reads CASSLRAGERNEAFF. In DNA, the CDR3 is TGTGCCAGCAGCTTAAGGGCAGGGGAGCGTAATGAAGCTTTCTTT. Supplemented by reference TRBV7-2 and TRBJ1-1, the full variable domain reads GAGVSQSPSNKVTEKGKDVELRCDPISGHTALYWYRQSLGQGLEFLIYFQGNSAPDKSGLPSDRFSAERTGGSVSTLTIQRTQQEDSAVYLCASSLRAGERNEAFFGQGTRLTVV.

This clonotype was picked up many times. The chain is built from TRBV27 and TRBJ2-1; either TRBD1 or TRBD2 may fit D (7 bases each). There are 12 residues in the CDR3. Trimming stripped 7 bases from V and 10 bases from J, with 14 bases between. Germline CDR1 MNHEY, CDR2 SMNVEV (reference sequence). The CDR3 DNA follows: TGTGCCAGCACCCAGGGGGGGTCGGAGCAGTTCTTC. It specifies CASTQGGSEQFF.

The chain is built from TRBV20-1 and TRBJ2-3; no definite D call. The CDR3 length is 13 residues. V lost 3 bases and J 2 bases, leaving 9 bases between the germline ends. The germline V gene encodes CDR1 DFQATT and CDR2 SNEGSKA (reference sequence). CDR3 amino acids: CSASGSPTDTQYF. As DNA, the CDR3 is TGCAGTGCTAGCGGGTCTCCCACAGATACGCAGTATTTT.

This clonotype was counted ten times or more. The chain employs TRBV27 and TRBJ1-6; possible D gene TRBD1, 5 bases. The CDR3 runs 16 residues. The germline CDR1 and CDR2 sequences are MNHEY and SMNVEV (reference sequence). The V end was cut by 3 bases, the J end by 0 bases, with 9 bases between. CDR3 residues: CASSLGQSSYNSPLHF. Written as DNA, the CDR3 is TGTGCCAGCAGTTTGGGGCAGAGCTCCTATAATTCACCCCTCCACTTT.

This clonotype was counted ten times or more. CDR3 residues: CASSLSRLDEQYF. In DNA, the CDR3 is TGTGCCAGCAGTTTATCCAGGTTGGACGAGCAGTACTTC. V gene TRBV27 combines with J gene TRBJ2-7; no definite D call. Germline assignment: CDR1 MNHEY and CDR2 SMNVEV (reference sequence). Trimming left V 0 bases short and J 5 bases short, with 8 bases between. The CDR3 has 13 residues.

This rearrangement joins TRBV29-1 to TRBJ2-5; perhaps TRBD2 as D (7 bases). Germline values: CDR1 SQVTM, CDR2 ANQGSEA. CDR3 length: 11 residues. V was cut by 8 bases and J by 5 bases, with 12 bases left in between. CDR3 in DNA: TGCAGCTCGGAGGGGGGGGAGACCCAGTACTTC. Protein product: CSSEGGETQYF.

This clonotype has only a few counts. The V and J genes are TRBV12-3 or TRBV12-4 and TRBJ1-1, with D maybe TRBD1 (5 bases). This CDR3 comprises 16 residues. The V end lost 1 base, the J end lost 4 bases, and 16 bases lay between the germline ends. This CDR3 reads CASSLGGGVLATEAFF. CDR3 coding DNA: TGTGCCAGCAGTTTAGGCGGGGGGGTGTTGGCCACTGAAGCTTTCTTT.

V gene TRBV6-5 combines with J gene TRBJ1-2, with 9 bases fitting TRBD1. Germline CDR1 and CDR2: MNHEY and SVGAGI. After removal of 2 bases from V and 8 bases from J, the junction contained 9 bases not matched to a gene. CDR3 size: 15 residues. CDR3 amino acids: CASSYARDRAEGYTF. CDR3 DNA: TGTGCCAGCAGTTACGCCCGGGACAGGGCGGAAGGCTACACCTTC.

CDR3 bases: TGTGCCAGCAGCTTAGCACAACTACCTTACGAGCAGTACTTC. It is translated as CASSLAQLPYEQYF. The chain couples TRBV7-9 to TRBJ2-7; D is unclear. CDR1 is SEHNR and CDR2 is FQNEAQ in the germline V gene (reference sequence). The V gene lost 0 bases and the J gene lost 4 bases, with 10 bases spanning the gap. The CDR3 runs to 14 residues.

This clonotype was seen repeatedly, ten times or more. The V call is TRBV15, the J call TRBJ2-2; 7 bases map to TRBD1. The CDR3 loop spans 14 amino acids. The germline V gene has CDR1 LNHNV and CDR2 YYDKDF (reference sequence). J was trimmed by 2 bases and V by 8 bases; bases with no gene match: 5. The CDR3 nucleotides are TGTGCCACCTCAGCAGGGGGTAACACCGGGGAGCTGTTTTTT. Translation: CATSAGGNTGELFF.

This chain uses TRBV18 with TRBJ2-3; no clear D. The CDR3 consists of 14 residues. V shed 0 bases and J shed 6 bases, with 10 bases lying between them. Germline lookup yields CDR1 KGHSH and CDR2 LQKENI. The CDR3 nucleotides read TGTGCCAGCTCACCACCGTTTAAGTTGGATACGCAGTATTTT. Protein product: CASSPPFKLDTQYF. Variable domain in full (rest from reference TRBV18 and TRBJ2-3): NAGVMQNPRHLVRRRGQEARLRCSPMKGHSHVYWYRQLPEEGLKFMVYLQKENIIDESGMPKERFSAEFPKEGPSILRIQQVVRGDSAAYFCASSPPFKLDTQYFGPGTRLTVL.

Ten or more counts support this clonotype. V gene TRBV3-1 combines with J gene TRBJ2-1, with TRBD2 matching 8 bases. The CDR3 spans 15 residues. J was trimmed by 9 bases and V by 4 bases; bases with no gene match: 11. Germline assignment: CDR1 LGHDT and CDR2 YNNKEL (reference sequence). The CDR3 spells CASSPSGGRRGEQFF. The CDR3 DNA follows: TGTGCCAGCAGCCCCTCGGGGGGGCGGAGGGGTGAGCAGTTCTTC.

In this sample, this clonotype turned up many times. This chain joins TRBV5-1 and TRBJ2-5; TRBD2 matches at 7 bases. This CDR3 contains 15 residues. Unmatched junction bases numbered 13, after V lost 9 bases and J lost 2 bases. Per the germline V gene, CDR1 is SGHRS and CDR2 is YFSETQ. The CDR3 spells CATAVGSGEQETQYF. CDR3 nucleotides: TGCGCCACAGCAGTGGGAAGCGGGGAACAAGAGACCCAGTACTTC.